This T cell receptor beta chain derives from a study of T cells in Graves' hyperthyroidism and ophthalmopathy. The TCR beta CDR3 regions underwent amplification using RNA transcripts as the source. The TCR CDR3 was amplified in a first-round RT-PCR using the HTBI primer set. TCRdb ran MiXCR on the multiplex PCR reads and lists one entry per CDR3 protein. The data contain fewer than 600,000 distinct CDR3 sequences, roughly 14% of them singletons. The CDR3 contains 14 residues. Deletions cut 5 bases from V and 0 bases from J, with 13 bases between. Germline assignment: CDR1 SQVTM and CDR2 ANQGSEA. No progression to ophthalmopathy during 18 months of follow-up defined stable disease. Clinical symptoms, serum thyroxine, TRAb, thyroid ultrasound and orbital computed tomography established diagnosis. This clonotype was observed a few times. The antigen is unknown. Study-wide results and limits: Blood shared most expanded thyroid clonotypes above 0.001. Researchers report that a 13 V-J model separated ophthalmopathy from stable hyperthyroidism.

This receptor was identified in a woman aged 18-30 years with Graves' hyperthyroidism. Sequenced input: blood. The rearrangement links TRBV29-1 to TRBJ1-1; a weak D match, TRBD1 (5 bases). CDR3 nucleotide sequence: TGCAGCGTTATAGTCGAGACAGTGAACACTGAAGCTTTCTTT. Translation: CSVIVETVNTEAFF.